What follows are 3 T cell receptor beta chains derived from one specimen sequenced in a study of blood T cell repertoires in COVID-19. Repertoires were generated with immunoSEQ multiplex PCR, while TCRdb's copy carries only in-frame clones and drops some. The table includes some 400,000 clones, about nine tenths detected once. The sample was PBMCs or T cells enriched from blood (not recorded which). Receptor source: a woman aged 25 to 45 who had recovered from COVID-19.

The chain has TRBV28 and TRBJ2-2; 10 bases agree with TRBD2. CDR3 length: 18 residues. Germline V CDR1 and CDR2: MDHEN, SYDVKM. Trimming at V came to 7 bases and at J to 7 bases, leaving 18 bases not matched to a gene. CDR3 nucleotides: TGTGCCAGCACCCCCCCTCCCAGCGGGAGGGCCCTCGGCGGGGAGCTGTTTTTT. As protein: CASTPPPSGRALGGELFF.

Only one count was recorded for this clone. The V call is TRBV11-2, the J call TRBJ2-7; D ambiguous. V was trimmed by 2 bases and J by 4 bases, leaving 21 bases between them. Germline V gives CDR1 SGHAT, CDR2 FQNNGV. There are 17 residues in the CDR3. The chain's CDR3 is CASSLNRYSRHSYEQYF. The CDR3 coding sequence is TGTGCCAGCAGCTTAAATCGGTACAGCCGCCATTCTTACGAGCAGTACTTC.

The chain carries TRBV27 and TRBJ2-7; the match to TRBD2 covers 13 bases. The germline V gene has CDR1 MNHEY and CDR2 SMNVEV (reference sequence). The CDR3 runs 16 residues. J gave up 0 bases and V 6 bases, and 5 bases lay outside the gene matches. DNA for the CDR3: TGTGCCAGCAGGCCAAGGACTAGCGGGAGCTCCTACGAGCAGTACTTC. Its translation: CASRPRTSGSSYEQYF.